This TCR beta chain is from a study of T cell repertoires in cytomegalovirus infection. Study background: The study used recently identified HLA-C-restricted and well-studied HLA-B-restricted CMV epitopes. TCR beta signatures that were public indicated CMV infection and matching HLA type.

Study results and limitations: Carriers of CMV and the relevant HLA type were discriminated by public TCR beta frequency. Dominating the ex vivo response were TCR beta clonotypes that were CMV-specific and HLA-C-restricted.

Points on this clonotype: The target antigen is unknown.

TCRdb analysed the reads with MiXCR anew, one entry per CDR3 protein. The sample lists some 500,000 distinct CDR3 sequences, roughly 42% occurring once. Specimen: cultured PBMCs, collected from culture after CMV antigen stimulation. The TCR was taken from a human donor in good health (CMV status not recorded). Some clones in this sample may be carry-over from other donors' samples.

Here the CDR3 DNA reads TGTGCCAGCAGCCGTAGCGATGTAGGAAACACCATATATTTT. It codes for CASSRSDVGNTIYF. The chain carries TRBV12-3 or TRBV12-4 and TRBJ1-3; D is unclear. V was clipped by 6 bases and J by 4 bases, with 13 bases between them. CDR3 length: 14 residues.